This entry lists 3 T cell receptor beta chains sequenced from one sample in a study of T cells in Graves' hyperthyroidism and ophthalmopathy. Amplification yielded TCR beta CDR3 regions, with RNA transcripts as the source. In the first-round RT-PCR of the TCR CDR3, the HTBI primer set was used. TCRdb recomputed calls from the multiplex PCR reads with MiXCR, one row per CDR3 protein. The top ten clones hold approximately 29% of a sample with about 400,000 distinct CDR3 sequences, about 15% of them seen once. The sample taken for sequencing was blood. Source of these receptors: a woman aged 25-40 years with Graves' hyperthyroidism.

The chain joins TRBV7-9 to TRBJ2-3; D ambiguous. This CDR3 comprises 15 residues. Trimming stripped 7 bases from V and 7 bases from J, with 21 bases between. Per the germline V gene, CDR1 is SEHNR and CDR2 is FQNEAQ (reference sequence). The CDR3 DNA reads TGTGCCAGCAACCCTCCCACCACCCGGGCCTATACGCAGTATTTT. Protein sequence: CASNPPTTRAYTQYF. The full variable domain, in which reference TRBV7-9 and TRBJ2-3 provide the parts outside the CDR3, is DTGVSQNPRHKITKRGQNVTFRCDPISEHNRLYWYRQTLGQGPEFLTYFQNEAQLEKSRLLSDRFSAERPKGSFSTLEIQRTEQGDSAMYLCASNPPTTRAYTQYFGPGTRLTVL.

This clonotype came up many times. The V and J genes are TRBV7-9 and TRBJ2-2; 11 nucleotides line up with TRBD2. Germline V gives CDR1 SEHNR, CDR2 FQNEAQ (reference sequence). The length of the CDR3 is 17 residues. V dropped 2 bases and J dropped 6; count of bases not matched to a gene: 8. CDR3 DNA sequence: TGTGCCAGCAGCTTAACTAGCGGGAGCTCAATATCCGGGGAGCTGTTTTTT. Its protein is CASSLTSGSSISGELFF.

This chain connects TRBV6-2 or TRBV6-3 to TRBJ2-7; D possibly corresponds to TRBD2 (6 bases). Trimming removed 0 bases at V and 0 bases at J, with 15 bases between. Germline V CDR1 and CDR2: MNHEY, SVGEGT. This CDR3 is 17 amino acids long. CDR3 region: CASSYSTTSASSYEQYF. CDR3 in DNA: TGTGCCAGCAGTTACTCAACGACTAGTGCGAGCTCCTACGAGCAGTACTTC.